This TCR beta chain appears in the sequencing data of a study of regulatory T cells in long-lasting Graves disease. Through Arm-PCR of CDR3 regions and iRepertoire HTBI primers, TCR beta libraries were built. TCRdb used MiXCR to reprocess the multiplex PCR reads, holding one entry per CDR3 protein. The data contain roughly 380,000 distinct CDR3 sequences, around 15% of them singletons. Time point: newly diagnosed GD, antithyroid drugs for less than 3 months. PBMCs were the source of the RNA used for TCR sequencing. The CDR3 contains 12 residues. The germline gives CDR1 GTSNPN, CDR2 SVGIG (reference sequence). Trimming left V 1 base short and J 8 bases short, with 8 bases between. Study-level findings and limits: Those with persistent disease had in common more public clonotypes (about 3,000) than new patients (approximately 990).

Regarding this clonotype: Its antigen is not known. Given a much more abundant clone one base away, this may be a read error.

The chain employs TRBV30 and TRBJ1-4, with D hard to call. The sequenced sample was peripheral blood mononuclear cells (PBMCs), obtained at new diagnosis, from a patient treated with antithyroid drugs. This TCR came from a female donor with Graves disease. This CDR3 is CAWSDGEEKLFF. CDR3 sequence (DNA): TGTGCCTGGAGTGACGGGGAAGAAAAACTGTTTTTT.